These 29 T cell receptor beta chains originate from one sample sequenced in a study of T cell repertoires in Merkel cell carcinoma. Only in-frame clones appear in the TCRdb table, and some are missing; sequencing was by immunoSEQ multiplex PCR. The repertoire consists of about 14,000 clones, with 76% occurring once and the leading ten covering about a sixth. Material: tumor tissue. Every receptor here comes from an adult with Merkel cell carcinoma.

The rearrangement uses TRBV15 and TRBJ2-3; maybe TRBD2 (6 bases). The length of the CDR3 is 18 residues. Germline V gene data show CDR1 as LNHNV and CDR2 as YYDKDF (reference sequence). V shed 0 bases and J shed 8 bases, with 24 bases lying between them. CDR3 region: CATSREMSLAAPRGTQYF. CDR3 coding DNA: TGTGCCACCAGCAGAGAAATGTCACTAGCCGCCCCCCGGGGTACGCAGTATTTT.

V is TRBV6-6 and J is TRBJ1-2; 8 bases line up with TRBD1. The CDR3 is made up of 14 amino acids. The V and J ends lost 8 bases and 6 bases, in that order; junction bases with no gene match: 11. Germline values: CDR1 MNHNY, CDR2 SVGAGI (reference sequence). The CDR3 reads CASAPTWTGHGYTF. CDR3 coding DNA: TGTGCCAGCGCACCGACCTGGACAGGGCATGGCTACACCTTC.

There are a few counts of this clone. The chain combines TRBV4-3 with TRBJ1-4; TRBD1 might be the D (5 bases). The germline CDR1 and CDR2 sequences are LGHNA and YSLEER. The CDR3 is made up of 16 amino acids. Deletions cut 1 base from V and 7 bases from J, with 16 bases between. The CDR3 loop is CASSQAAGREVEKLFF. The CDR3 nucleotides are TGCGCCAGCAGCCAAGCGGCGGGCAGGGAAGTTGAAAAACTGTTTTTT.

V usage is TRBV5-6 and J usage is TRBJ1-3; TRBD1 might be the D (6 bases). This CDR3 has 15 residues. Germline assignment: CDR1 SGHDT and CDR2 YYEEEE. V lost 0 bases and J 2 bases, leaving 9 bases between the germline ends. The CDR3 spells CASSLDRDPGNTIYF. CDR3 sequence (DNA): TGTGCCAGCAGCTTGGACAGGGACCCTGGAAACACCATATATTTT.

This chain connects TRBV5-4 to TRBJ1-3; tentative D call: TRBD1 (5 bases). V was clipped by 4 bases and J by 3 bases, with 17 bases between them. There are 16 residues in the CDR3. From germline, CDR1 is SGHNT and CDR2 YYREEE (reference sequence). CDR3 loop: CASSRDRRSGGNTIYF. The CDR3 nucleotides read TGTGCCAGCAGCCGGGACCGAAGGTCGGGTGGAAACACCATATATTTT. Using reference TRBV5-4 and TRBJ1-3 for the parts outside the CDR3, the full variable domain is ETGVTQSPTHLIKTRGQQVTLRCSSQSGHNTVSWYQQALGQGPQFIFQYYREEENGRGNFPPRFSGLQFPNYSSELNVNALELDDSALYLCASSRDRRSGGNTIYFGEGSWLTVV.

The CDR3: CASSGSGSLGWNTEAFF. DNA for the CDR3: TGTGCCAGCAGCGGGTCCGGGAGTTTAGGGTGGAACACTGAAGCTTTCTTT. The chain uses TRBV9 and TRBJ1-1, with D unclear. CDR1 and CDR2 from the germline V gene are SGDLS and YYNGEE. V lost 3 bases to trimming and J lost 1 base, with 19 bases between them. The CDR3 consists of 17 residues.

The V call is TRBV6-4, the J call TRBJ1-6; D uncertain. CDR1 MRHNA and CDR2 SNTAGT come from the germline V gene. This CDR3 spans 13 amino acids. V was cut by 4 bases and J by 5 bases, with 6 bases left in between. The CDR3 loop reads CASSATDNSPLHF. The DNA of the CDR3 is TGTGCCAGCAGTGCAACAGATAATTCACCCCTCCACTTT.

The chain is built from TRBV24-1 and TRBJ2-7; no firm D call. Germline CDR1 and CDR2: KGHDR and SFDVKD. Trimming shortened V by 0 bases and J by 5 bases, and 10 bases separated the two germline ends. CDR3 size: 14 residues. The CDR3 loop reads CATSDLPQEHEQYF. DNA for the CDR3: TGTGCCACCAGTGATTTGCCCCAGGAGCACGAGCAGTACTTC.

The genes are TRBV7-9 and TRBJ2-2, with no clear D. Germline V gene data show CDR1 as SEHNR and CDR2 as FQNEAQ (reference sequence). Trimming left V 1 base short and J 4 bases short, with 4 bases between. This CDR3 has 13 residues. The CDR3 loop is CASSLEGTGELFF. The DNA for the CDR3 is TGTGCCAGCAGCTTAGAAGGCACCGGGGAGCTGTTTTTT.

The gene calls are TRBV7-6 and TRBJ2-3; 9 bases match TRBD2. V gave up 4 bases and J gave up 6 bases; unmatched junction bases: 8. Germline V lookup: CDR1 SGHVS, CDR2 FNYEAQ. This CDR3 has 15 amino acids. The CDR3 sequence is CASSSVLAGLDTQYF. The CDR3 DNA sequence: TGTGCCAGCAGCTCGGTCCTAGCGGGATTGGATACGCAGTATTTT.

The rearrangement links TRBV13 to TRBJ2-3, with D perhaps matching TRBD2 (5 bases). The germline gives CDR1 PRHDT, CDR2 FYEKMQ (reference sequence). This CDR3 contains 16 residues. V was cut by 5 bases and J by 4 bases, with 19 bases left in between. For the CDR3, the DNA is TGTGCCAGCAGCCCCACCCCGGGGAGACATTCAGATACGCAGTATTTT. It translates to CASSPTPGRHSDTQYF.

This clone appeared once. The gene calls are TRBV30 and TRBJ1-4; no clear D gene. V was trimmed by 0 bases and J by 8 bases, leaving 4 bases between them. Germline assignment: CDR1 GTSNPN and CDR2 SVGIG (reference sequence). This CDR3 has 11 amino acids. CDR3 DNA sequence: TGTGCCTGGAGTGTAGGGGAAAAACTGTTTTTT. It translates to CAWSVGEKLFF.

This chain links TRBV5-1 with TRBJ2-1; TRBD2 aligns across 8 bases. The CDR3 length is 15 residues. The V and J ends lost 2 bases and 1 base, in that order; junction bases with no gene match: 2. Germline-derived CDR1 and CDR2 are SGHRS and YFSETQ. This CDR3 is CASSFTGGSYNEQFF. CDR3 DNA: TGCGCCAGCAGCTTTACGGGAGGGTCCTACAATGAGCAGTTCTTC. The complete variable domain, with remaining parts taken from reference TRBV5-1 and TRBJ2-1, reads KAGVTQTPRYLIKTRGQQVTLSCSPISGHRSVSWYQQTPGQGLQFLFEYFSETQRNKGNFPGRFSGRQFSNSRSEMNVSTLELGDSALYLCASSFTGGSYNEQFFGPGTRLTVL.

This CDR3 reads CASSLVGLTYNEQFF. The CDR3 DNA reads TGTGCCAGCAGCTTAGTCGGGCTAACATACAATGAGCAGTTCTTC. The chain is built from TRBV7-2 and TRBJ2-1; D is undetermined. The CDR3 sequence is 15 residues long. CDR1 and CDR2 from the germline V gene are SGHTA and FQGNSA. Trimming took 1 base from V and 4 from J, leaving 11 bases between them.

CDR3 amino acids: CASSLFQGSNTEAFF. Written as DNA, the CDR3 is TGTGCCAGCAGCTTGTTTCAGGGCTCGAACACTGAAGCTTTCTTT. The chain combines TRBV5-6 with TRBJ1-1; the D gene is possibly TRBD1 (5 bases). The CDR3 runs 15 residues. Deletions cut 1 base from V and 1 base from J, with 11 bases between. CDR1 is SGHDT, CDR2 YYEEEE, per germline.

V gene TRBV7-2 combines with J gene TRBJ2-1; tentatively, D is TRBD2 (6 bases). The CDR3 runs to 15 residues. V lost 2 bases and J lost 6, with 14 bases in between. Germline assignment: CDR1 SGHTA and CDR2 FQGNSA. CDR3 protein: CASSLRSAGPNEQFF. In DNA, the CDR3 is TGTGCCAGCAGCTTAAGGTCGGCGGGACCCAATGAGCAGTTCTTC.

V gene TRBV13 combines with J gene TRBJ2-3; D may be TRBD1 or TRBD2 (5 bases each). V dropped 2 bases and J dropped 0 bases, with 12 bases sitting between them. CDR1 is PRHDT and CDR2 is FYEKMQ in the germline V gene (reference sequence). CDR3 length: 16 residues. CDR3: CASSLLNGDSTDTQYF. DNA of the CDR3: TGTGCCAGCAGCTTACTCAACGGGGACAGCACAGATACGCAGTATTTT.

This chain links TRBV7-2 with TRBJ2-3, with 7 bases that match TRBD1. CDR1 is SGHTA, CDR2 FQGNSA, per germline. This CDR3 has 18 residues. Trimming at V came to 2 bases and at J to 1 base, leaving 12 bases not matched to a gene. The CDR3 loop reads CASSLLRPDRDRTDTQYF. DNA for the CDR3: TGTGCCAGCAGCTTACTGAGGCCCGACAGGGACCGCACAGATACGCAGTATTTT.

The V gene is TRBV6-2 or TRBV6-3, the J gene TRBJ2-1; 8 bases align to TRBD1. Germline CDR1 and CDR2: MNHEY and SVGEGT. This CDR3 region has 20 residues. J gave up 0 bases and V 5 bases, and 18 bases lay outside the gene matches. The CDR3, as DNA: TGTGCCAGCAGTAAAGTTAAAGGACAGGGATTTACGGCCTCCTACAATGAGCAGTTCTTC. Translated: CASSKVKGQGFTASYNEQFF.

This clone appeared a few times. This chain joins TRBV28 and TRBJ1-5; 9 nucleotides align to TRBD1. The J segment lost 7 bases and the V segment lost 6 bases, leaving 7 bases of the junction unmatched. There are 14 residues in the CDR3. CDR1 is MDHEN and CDR2 is SYDVKM in the germline V gene. CDR3 amino acids: CASRGQGAPQPQHF. The CDR3, as DNA: TGTGCCAGCAGGGGACAGGGAGCTCCACAGCCCCAGCATTTT.

CDR3 DNA sequence: TGTGCCAGCAGCACAACAGGGTTTCAGGAGACCCAGTACTTC. It translates to CASSTTGFQETQYF. The chain recombines TRBV13 with TRBJ2-5, with D possibly being TRBD1 (6 bases). Trimming left V 5 bases short and J 5 bases short, with 15 bases between. CDR3 length: 14 residues. Germline CDR1 is PRHDT and CDR2 is FYEKMQ (reference sequence).

The sample holds one count of this clone. This chain links TRBV12-5 with TRBJ2-5; 7 nucleotides match TRBD1. The germline gives CDR1 LGHNT, CDR2 FRNRAP. The J segment lost 2 bases and the V segment lost 6 bases, leaving 9 bases of the junction unmatched. The CDR3 runs to 15 residues. The CDR3: CASGRGTVEQETQYF. The CDR3 DNA follows: TGTGCTAGTGGAAGAGGGACAGTAGAGCAAGAGACCCAGTACTTC.

This clone was observed a few times. The same CDR3 also results from other DNA sequences found in this sample. DNA for the CDR3: TGTGCCTGGAGCGTAGGGGGATCTGGAAACACCATATATTTT. Its translation is CAWSVGGSGNTIYF. The chain joins TRBV30 to TRBJ1-3; a possible D gene is TRBD1 (6 bases). CDR3 length equals 14 residues. Germline V gene lookup returns CDR1 GTSNPN and CDR2 SVGIG (reference sequence). Trimming took 3 bases from V and 1 from J, leaving 10 bases between them.

Here the CDR3 DNA reads TGTGCCAGCAGCTGGGGGGACGGTGTTTCAGGGGAGACCCAGTACTTC. Translation gives CASSWGDGVSGETQYF. This chain uses TRBV7-9 with TRBJ2-5; TRBD2 might be the D (6 bases). With 4 bases removed from V and 5 bases from J, the gap between germline ends came to 20 bases. The germline V gene has CDR1 SEHNR and CDR2 FQNEAQ (reference sequence). This CDR3 spans 16 amino acids. Variable domain in full (rest from reference TRBV7-9 and TRBJ2-5): DTGVSQNPRHKITKRGQNVTFRCDPISEHNRLYWYRQTLGQGPEFLTYFQNEAQLEKSRLLSDRFSAERPKGSFSTLEIQRTEQGDSAMYLCASSWGDGVSGETQYFGPGTRLLVL.

This rearrangement joins TRBV7-2 to TRBJ1-4, with D tentatively TRBD1 (6 bases). The CDR3 totals 17 residues. Looked up from germline, CDR1 is SGHTA and CDR2 is FQGNSA. V was pared by 5 bases and J by 0 bases, with 16 bases between. CDR3 nucleotide sequence: TGTGCCAGCAGCCCGACAGGCAGAAGAACAACTAATGAAAAACTGTTTTTT. This translates into CASSPTGRRTTNEKLFF.

V and J are TRBV19 and TRBJ2-7; no definite D call. The CDR3 is made up of 14 amino acids. V was pared by 3 bases and J by 3 bases, with 12 bases between. Germline assignment: CDR1 LNHDA and CDR2 SQIVND (reference sequence). The CDR3, as DNA: TGTGCCAGTAGTATTCGGCATGTACTCTACGAGCAGTACTTC. Translation gives CASSIRHVLYEQYF.

V and J are TRBV2 and TRBJ2-4; D is ambiguous. This CDR3 is built from 15 residues. V was clipped by 5 bases and J by 1 base, with 12 bases between them. The germline CDR1 and CDR2 sequences are SNHLY and FYNNEI. CDR3 nucleotides: TGTGCCAGCAGTTTTCTACTGGGGGCCAAAAACATTCAGTACTTC. Its protein is CASSFLLGAKNIQYF.

V usage is TRBV2 and J usage is TRBJ2-2; D possibly corresponds to TRBD2 (6 bases). Germline V lookup: CDR1 SNHLY, CDR2 FYNNEI. This CDR3 comprises 16 residues. Trimming cost V 1 base and J 5 bases, with 14 bases left between them. For the CDR3, the DNA is TGTGCCAGCAGTGAAGGCGCAGGGAGGCGTACCGGGGAGCTGTTTTTT. This sequence encodes CASSEGAGRRTGELFF.

This sequence joins TRBV2 and TRBJ2-5; D might be TRBD2 (5 bases). Germline CDR1 and CDR2: SNHLY and FYNNEI. The V and J ends lost 3 bases and 6 bases respectively, with 14 bases between them. This CDR3 has 14 residues. For the CDR3, the DNA is TGTGCCAGCAGTGACTCTAGCACAGCGCAGACCCAGTACTTC. As protein: CASSDSSTAQTQYF.